The 22 T cell receptor beta chains below all came from one sample that was sequenced in a study of OX40 agonist ivuxolimab in advanced cancers. Preparation of the library involved the immunoSEQ multiplex PCR assay. In TCRdb, the immuneACCESS table is reduced to in-frame sequences with V and J assigned. These tables do not hold every clone; where another copy was compared, an unresolved V gene accounts for under half, and the others remain unexplained. In all, the sample holds about 46,000 clones, and 88% of those were seen once. Of the sample, 56% is held by the ten largest clones. Sequenced here: CD4+ or CD8+ T cells sorted from blood, sampled in a trial of the OX40 agonist ivuxolimab. The receptors come from an adult with an advanced solid tumor such as melanoma, head and neck, liver or kidney cancer.

The chain uses TRBV9 and TRBJ1-4, with 9 nucleotides matching TRBD1. Trimming cost V 1 base and J 6 bases; bases outside gene matches: 1. Germline CDR1 and CDR2: SGDLS and YYNGEE. CDR3 size: 14 residues. The CDR3 reads CASSVWDRDEKLFF. The CDR3 DNA reads as TGTGCCAGCAGCGTATGGGACAGGGATGAAAAACTGTTTTTT.

This clone was detected once. V usage is TRBV29-1 and J usage is TRBJ2-2, with D maybe TRBD2 (5 bases). The CDR3 extends over 17 amino acids. Germline V gene sequence: CDR1 SQVTM, CDR2 ANQGSEA. Between the trimmed V and J ends, which lost 7 bases and 3 bases, there was a span of 24 bases. CDR3 in amino acids: CSATPGFSGLDTGELFF. CDR3 sequence (DNA): TGCAGCGCCACTCCCGGGTTTTCCGGACTCGACACCGGGGAGCTGTTTTTT.

This rearrangement joins TRBV5-4 to TRBJ1-1, with D unresolved. V was trimmed by 5 bases and J by 7 bases, leaving 12 bases between them. This CDR3 spans 12 amino acids. Germline CDR1 reads SGHNT; CDR2 reads YYREEE (reference sequence). CDR3 bases: TGTGCCAGCAGTTTTATGGGCGGTGAAGCTTTCTTT. It specifies CASSFMGGEAFF.

This rearrangement joins TRBV27 to TRBJ1-1, with D possibly matching TRBD1 (5 bases). The CDR3 covers 13 residues. Between the trimmed V and J ends, which lost 4 bases and 0 bases, there was a span of 6 bases. CDR1 and CDR2 (germline): MNHEY, SMNVEV (reference sequence). The DNA for the CDR3 is TGTGCCAGCAGTTCGACAGTGAACACTGAAGCTTTCTTT. This gives the protein CASSSTVNTEAFF.

This chain joins TRBV6-5 and TRBJ1-6; 7 nucleotides line up with TRBD1. V lost 7 bases, J lost 16 bases, and 10 bases stayed unmatched. Per germline, CDR1 MNHEY and CDR2 SVGAGI. This CDR3 has 12 amino acids. The CDR3 DNA sequence: TGTGCCAGCACAAATCCACAGGGACAGCTCCACTTT. Amino acids: CASTNPQGQLHF.

The V and J genes are TRBV6-5 and TRBJ2-7; maybe TRBD1 (5 bases). The CDR3 contains 16 residues. The germline V gene encodes CDR1 MNHEY and CDR2 SVGAGI. V lost 1 base and J 0 bases, leaving 13 bases between the germline ends. DNA of the CDR3: TGTGCCAGCAGTTACTGGGGCCGACATCCCTCCTACGAGCAGTACTTC. It specifies CASSYWGRHPSYEQYF.

CDR3 sequence reads: CASSAQSSGANVLTF. The CDR3 DNA reads TGTGCCAGCAGCGCGCAGAGCTCTGGGGCCAACGTCCTGACTTTC. The rearrangement links TRBV9 to TRBJ2-6; D is undetermined. This CDR3 has 15 amino acids. V lost 3 bases to trimming and J lost 0 bases, with 7 bases between them. Germline CDR1 reads SGDLS; CDR2 reads YYNGEE.

This clone came up a few times. The V and J genes are TRBV4-2 and TRBJ1-4; TRBD1 aligns across 9 bases. The CDR3 is 16 amino acids. In germline, CDR1 is LGHNA, CDR2 YNFKEQ. The trim removed 0 bases at V and 7 bases at J, leaving 6 bases unmatched. The CDR3, as DNA: TGTGCCAGCAGCCAAGATAAAGGACAGGGGTTTGAAAAACTGTTTTTT. The encoded protein is CASSQDKGQGFEKLFF.

This clone appeared a few times. The genes are TRBV10-1 and TRBJ1-1, with 8 positions matching TRBD1. Germline CDR1 and CDR2: WNHNN and SYGVQD (reference sequence). The V gene end was trimmed by 6 bases and the J gene end by 3 bases; junction bases not matched to a gene: 6. CDR3 length: 14 residues. In DNA form, the CDR3 reads TGCGCCAGCAGGAAGGACAGGGAGGACACTGAAGCTTTCTTT. Its translation is CASRKDREDTEAFF.

V usage is TRBV6-1 and J usage is TRBJ1-1; D not certain. Germline-derived CDR1 and CDR2 are MNHNS and SASEGT. The V gene lost 7 bases and the J gene lost 4 bases, with 7 bases spanning the gap. CDR3 length: 11 amino acids. The CDR3 loop is CASTLITEAFF. The CDR3, as DNA: TGTGCCAGCACACTTATCACTGAAGCTTTCTTT.

This chain uses TRBV13 with TRBJ2-7; 8 bases are shared with TRBD2. Germline-derived CDR1 and CDR2 are PRHDT and FYEKMQ (reference sequence). Germline trimming cut 5 bases from V and 5 bases from J; bases unmatched to any gene: 5. This CDR3 has 13 residues. CDR3 nucleotides: TGTGCCAGCAGCCCGGGGGGGGGTGACGAGCAGTACTTC. It codes for CASSPGGGDEQYF.

The chain employs TRBV4-3 and TRBJ2-3, with 8 bases lining up with TRBD1. This CDR3 spans 21 amino acids. The V gene's germline CDR1 is LGHNA and CDR2 YSLEER. Losses at the gene ends were 3 bases for V and 5 bases for J; bases not matched to a gene: 25. For the CDR3, the DNA is TGCGCCAGCAGCCAGAGAACCGGGACAGGTTCCGCCTCTCCACGATTAGATACGCAGTATTTT. Protein sequence: CASSQRTGTGSASPRLDTQYF.

The gene calls are TRBV10-3 and TRBJ2-3, with D possibly matching TRBD1 (6 bases). The CDR3 runs to 14 residues. The ends were cut back, 3 bases at V and 3 bases at J, with 10 bases in the middle. Germline V CDR1 and CDR2: ENHRY, SYGVKD. CDR3 sequence: CAISDSTGTDTQYF. Written as DNA, the CDR3 is TGTGCCATCAGTGATTCTACAGGGACAGATACGCAGTATTTT.

A few counts support this clone. V and J are TRBV27 and TRBJ2-2; TRBD2 might be the D (6 bases). The V end lost 7 bases, the J end lost 2 bases, and 11 bases lay between the germline ends. Germline V CDR1 and CDR2: MNHEY, SMNVEV (reference sequence). The CDR3 totals 14 residues. The CDR3 nucleotides read TGTGCCAGCACCCGGGGGATTAACACCGGGGAGCTGTTTTTT. As protein: CASTRGINTGELFF.

The chain combines TRBV5-1 with TRBJ1-6; no clear D gene. The CDR3 contains 14 residues. Germline V CDR1 and CDR2: SGHRS, YFSETQ. Trimming cost V 4 bases and J 7 bases, with 12 bases left between them. The CDR3, as DNA: TGCGCCAGCAGCGCTGGACTGGTCAATTCACCCCTCCACTTT. This encodes CASSAGLVNSPLHF.

This clone was picked up one time. The chain joins TRBV6-4 to TRBJ2-1, with unresolved D. The CDR3 is 14 amino acids. The V gene lost 7 bases and the J gene lost 0 bases, with 10 bases spanning the gap. Per the germline V gene, CDR1 is MRHNA and CDR2 is SNTAGT. This CDR3 is CASNGPSSYNEQFF. As DNA, the CDR3 is TGTGCCAGCAACGGACCGAGCTCCTACAATGAGCAGTTCTTC.

The genes are TRBV4-1 and TRBJ2-2; TRBD1 matches 7 bases. Germline loops: CDR1 MGHRA, CDR2 YSYEKL. V lost 2 bases to trimming and J lost 6 bases; unmatched junction nucleotides: 9. The CDR3 has 16 residues. The CDR3: CASSQSTTQGAGELFF. CDR3 DNA sequence: TGCGCCAGCAGCCAATCTACTACTCAGGGGGCCGGGGAGCTGTTTTTT.

In this sample, this clone is large. This chain links TRBV28 with TRBJ2-7; 14 bases match TRBD2. The V gene end was trimmed by 6 bases and the J gene end by 3 bases; junction bases not matched to a gene: 7. The CDR3 is 16 residues long. CDR1 and CDR2 (germline): MDHEN, SYDVKM. The CDR3, as DNA: TGTGCCAGCAGAGGCGGGACTAGCGGGGGTTTCTACGAGCAGTACTTC. Translated, it gives CASRGGTSGGFYEQYF.

This chain joins TRBV7-2 and TRBJ1-1; TRBD1 matches 8 bases. V gave up 2 bases and J gave up 10 bases; unmatched junction bases: 6. Per the germline V gene, CDR1 is SGHTA and CDR2 is FQGNSA. The CDR3 loop spans 13 amino acids. In nucleotides, the CDR3 is TGTGCCAGCAGCTTATCAGGGGGCTCTGGAGCTTTCTTT. It translates to CASSLSGGSGAFF.

In nucleotides, the CDR3 is TGTGCCAGCAGCCATGGGGTCCTTCAGCCCCAGCATTTT. Protein: CASSHGVLQPQHF. The chain employs TRBV7-6 and TRBJ1-5; no reliable D call. Trimming stripped 5 bases from V and 6 bases from J, with 11 bases between. Per the germline V gene, CDR1 is SGHVS and CDR2 is FNYEAQ. The CDR3 contains 13 residues.

V usage is TRBV19 and J usage is TRBJ2-7; D could derive from TRBD1 or TRBD2 (6 bases each). Trimming pared 3 bases from V and 2 bases from J, leaving 17 bases between. The CDR3 loop spans 16 amino acids. Per germline, CDR1 LNHDA and CDR2 SQIVND (reference sequence). CDR3 region: CASSISGHTGAYEQYF. The DNA for the CDR3 is TGTGCCAGTAGTATTTCGGGACATACGGGAGCCTACGAGCAGTACTTC.

The chain joins TRBV11-3 to TRBJ2-5; TRBD2 is a possible D gene (6 bases). Germline V gives CDR1 SGHNT, CDR2 YENEEA. The CDR3 has 13 amino acids. Trimming took 10 bases from V and 3 from J, leaving 15 bases between them. The CDR3 DNA reads TGTGCCACCGCAGGCTCGGGGGAAGAGACCCAGTACTTC. Translated, it gives CATAGSGEETQYF.